This T cell receptor (beta chain) was sequenced in a study of blood T cell repertoires in COVID-19. Overall study context: Both acute and convalescent COVID-19 samples were obtained from the United States, Italy and Spain. T cells, B-cell-depleted T cells, or PBMCs provided the cDNA or gDNA that served as material.

CDR3 length equals 15 residues. V was trimmed by 2 bases and J by 0 bases, leaving 11 bases between them. Germline V gives CDR1 LGHNA, CDR2 YNFKEQ. Authors' analysis steps: The assay estimated nucleated cells by amplifying reference gene primers. Produced via immunoSEQ multiplex PCR; TCRdb's table is partial and in-frame only. V, J and clone size are taken as reported in that table, and D and trimming were inferred from the DNA itself. The sample records 200,000 to 250,000 clones, approximately 82% being singletons. The specimen sequenced was peripheral blood. This clonotype was obtained from a human donor in a cohort sampled during active COVID-19. This chain uses TRBV4-2 with TRBJ2-7, with D tentatively TRBD2 (5 bases). This CDR3 is CASSQTGLNSYEQYF. CDR3 bases: TGTGCCAGCAGCCAAACGGGATTGAACTCCTACGAGCAGTACTTC.